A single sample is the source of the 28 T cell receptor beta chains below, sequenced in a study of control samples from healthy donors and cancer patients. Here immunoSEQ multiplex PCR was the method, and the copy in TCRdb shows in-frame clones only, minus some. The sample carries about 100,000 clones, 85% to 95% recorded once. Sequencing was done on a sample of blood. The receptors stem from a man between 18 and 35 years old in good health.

The CDR3 region is CASSEALLEAGGPTDTQYF. For the CDR3, the DNA is TGTGCCAGCAGTGAAGCGCTTCTCGAAGCGGGGGGGCCCACAGATACGCAGTATTTT. J is TRBJ2-3 and V is TRBV2; 10 nucleotides line up with TRBD2. Per the germline V gene, CDR1 is SNHLY and CDR2 is FYNNEI. The CDR3 is 19 residues long. V lost 0 bases to trimming and J lost 2 bases; unmatched junction nucleotides: 11.

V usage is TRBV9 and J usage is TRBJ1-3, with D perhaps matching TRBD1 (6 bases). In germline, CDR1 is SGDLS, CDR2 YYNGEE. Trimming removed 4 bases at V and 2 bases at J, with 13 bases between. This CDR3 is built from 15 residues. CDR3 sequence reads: CASSPAGVTGNTIYF. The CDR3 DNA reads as TGTGCCAGCAGCCCCGCAGGGGTAACTGGAAACACCATATATTTT.

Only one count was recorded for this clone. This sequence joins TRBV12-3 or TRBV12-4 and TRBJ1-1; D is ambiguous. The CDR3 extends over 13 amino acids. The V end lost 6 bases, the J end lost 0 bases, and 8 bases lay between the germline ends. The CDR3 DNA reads TGTGCCAGCAGCTACCGTATGAACACTGAAGCTTTCTTT. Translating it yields CASSYRMNTEAFF.

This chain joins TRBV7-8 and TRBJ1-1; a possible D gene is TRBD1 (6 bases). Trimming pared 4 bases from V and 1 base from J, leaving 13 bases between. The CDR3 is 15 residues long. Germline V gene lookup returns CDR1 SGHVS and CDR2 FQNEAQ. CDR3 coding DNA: TGTGCCAGCAGCTCGTACCAGACAGGGAACACTGAAGCTTTCTTT. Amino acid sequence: CASSSYQTGNTEAFF.

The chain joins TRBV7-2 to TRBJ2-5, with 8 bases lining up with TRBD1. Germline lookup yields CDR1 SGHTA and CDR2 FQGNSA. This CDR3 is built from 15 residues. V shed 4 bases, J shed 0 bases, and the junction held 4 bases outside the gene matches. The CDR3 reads CASSSGGAYQETQYF. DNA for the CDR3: TGTGCCAGCAGCTCAGGGGGCGCGTACCAAGAGACCCAGTACTTC.

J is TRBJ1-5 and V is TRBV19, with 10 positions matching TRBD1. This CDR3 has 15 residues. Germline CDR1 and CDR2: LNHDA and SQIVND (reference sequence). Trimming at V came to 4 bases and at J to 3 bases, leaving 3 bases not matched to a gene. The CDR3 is CASSTTGGLNQPQHF. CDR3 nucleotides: TGTGCCAGTAGTACGACAGGGGGCCTCAATCAGCCCCAGCATTTT.

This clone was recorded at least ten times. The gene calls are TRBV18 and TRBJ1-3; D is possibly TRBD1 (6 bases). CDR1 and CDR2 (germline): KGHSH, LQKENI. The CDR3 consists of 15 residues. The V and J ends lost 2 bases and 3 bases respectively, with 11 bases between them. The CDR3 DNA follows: TGTGCCAGCTCACCATACGCAGGGGATGGAAACACCATATATTTT. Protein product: CASSPYAGDGNTIYF.

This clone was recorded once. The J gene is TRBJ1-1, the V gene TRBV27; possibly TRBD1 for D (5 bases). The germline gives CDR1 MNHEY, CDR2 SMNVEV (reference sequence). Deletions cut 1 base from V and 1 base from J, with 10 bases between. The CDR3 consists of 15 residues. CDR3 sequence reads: CASSLFLGTNTEAFF. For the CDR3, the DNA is TGTGCCAGCAGTTTATTTTTGGGGACGAACACTGAAGCTTTCTTT.

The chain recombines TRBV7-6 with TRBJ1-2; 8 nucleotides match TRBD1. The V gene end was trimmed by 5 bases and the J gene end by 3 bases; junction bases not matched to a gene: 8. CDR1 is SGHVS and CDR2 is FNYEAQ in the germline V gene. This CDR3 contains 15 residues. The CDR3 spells CASSIRGPGHYGYTF. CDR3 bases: TGTGCCAGCAGCATCAGGGGGCCAGGGCACTATGGCTACACCTTC.

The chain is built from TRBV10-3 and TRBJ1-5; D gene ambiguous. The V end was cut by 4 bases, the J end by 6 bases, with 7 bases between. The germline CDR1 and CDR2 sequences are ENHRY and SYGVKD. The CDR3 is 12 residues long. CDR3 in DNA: TGTGCCATCAGTGGCCCGCGTCAGCCCCAGCATTTT. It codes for CAISGPRQPQHF.

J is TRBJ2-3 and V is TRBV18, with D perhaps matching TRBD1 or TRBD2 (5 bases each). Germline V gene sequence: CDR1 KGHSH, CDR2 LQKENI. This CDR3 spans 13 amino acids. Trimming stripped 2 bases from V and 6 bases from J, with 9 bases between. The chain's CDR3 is CASSPVWGDTQYF. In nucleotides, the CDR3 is TGTGCCAGCTCACCAGTTTGGGGGGATACGCAGTATTTT.

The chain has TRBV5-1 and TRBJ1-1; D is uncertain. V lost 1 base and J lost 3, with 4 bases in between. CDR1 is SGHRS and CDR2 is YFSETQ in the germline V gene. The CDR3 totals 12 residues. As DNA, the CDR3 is TGCGCCAGCAGCTTGATTGACACTGAAGCTTTCTTT. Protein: CASSLIDTEAFF.

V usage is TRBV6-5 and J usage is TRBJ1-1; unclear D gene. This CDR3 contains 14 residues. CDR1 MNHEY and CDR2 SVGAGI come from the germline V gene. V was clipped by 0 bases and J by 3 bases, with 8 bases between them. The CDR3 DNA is TGTGCCAGCAGTTACTCCGGATATCACACTGAAGCTTTCTTT. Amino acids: CASSYSGYHTEAFF.

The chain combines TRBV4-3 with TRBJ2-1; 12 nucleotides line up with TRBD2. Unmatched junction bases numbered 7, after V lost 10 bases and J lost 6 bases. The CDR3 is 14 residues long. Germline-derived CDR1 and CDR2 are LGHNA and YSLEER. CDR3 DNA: TGCGCCACATCCTGGACTAGCGGGATCAATGAGCAGTTCTTC. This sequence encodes CATSWTSGINEQFF.

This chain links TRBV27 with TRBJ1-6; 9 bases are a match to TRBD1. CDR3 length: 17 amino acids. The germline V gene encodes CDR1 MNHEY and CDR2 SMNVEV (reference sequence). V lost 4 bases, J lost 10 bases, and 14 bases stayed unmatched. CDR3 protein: CASSSMGTGLSGSPLHF. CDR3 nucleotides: TGTGCCAGCAGTTCTATGGGGACAGGGCTTTCGGGGTCACCCCTCCACTTT.

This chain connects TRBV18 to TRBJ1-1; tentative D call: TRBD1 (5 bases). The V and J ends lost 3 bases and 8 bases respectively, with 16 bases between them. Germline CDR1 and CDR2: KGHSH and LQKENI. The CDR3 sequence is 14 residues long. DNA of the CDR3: TGTGCCAGCTCACCCGGGGCCAAACGGGACGAAGCTTTCTTT. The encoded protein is CASSPGAKRDEAFF.

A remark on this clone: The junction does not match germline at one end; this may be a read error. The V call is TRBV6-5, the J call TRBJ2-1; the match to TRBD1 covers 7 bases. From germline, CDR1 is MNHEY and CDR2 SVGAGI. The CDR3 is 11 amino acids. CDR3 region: CASTPGTVMVF. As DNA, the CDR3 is TGTGCCAGCACCCCCGGGACAGTAATGGTCTTC.

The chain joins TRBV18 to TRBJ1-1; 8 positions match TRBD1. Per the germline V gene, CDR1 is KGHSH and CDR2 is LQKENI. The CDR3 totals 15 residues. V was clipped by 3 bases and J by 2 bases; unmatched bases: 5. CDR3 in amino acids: CASSPQTGENTEAFF. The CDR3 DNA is TGTGCCAGCTCACCCCAGACAGGGGAAAACACTGAAGCTTTCTTT.

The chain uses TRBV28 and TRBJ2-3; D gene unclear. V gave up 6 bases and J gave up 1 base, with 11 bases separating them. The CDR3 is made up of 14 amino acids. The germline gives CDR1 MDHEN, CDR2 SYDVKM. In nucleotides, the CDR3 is TGTGCCAGCAGCTTGAAAGAGCGCACAGATACGCAGTATTTT. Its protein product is CASSLKERTDTQYF.

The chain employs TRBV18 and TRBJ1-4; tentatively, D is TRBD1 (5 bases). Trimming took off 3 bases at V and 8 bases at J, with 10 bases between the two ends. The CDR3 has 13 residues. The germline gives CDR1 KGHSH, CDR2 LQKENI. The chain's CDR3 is CASSPQGNEKLFF. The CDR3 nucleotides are TGTGCCAGCTCACCCCAGGGTAACGAAAAACTGTTTTTT.

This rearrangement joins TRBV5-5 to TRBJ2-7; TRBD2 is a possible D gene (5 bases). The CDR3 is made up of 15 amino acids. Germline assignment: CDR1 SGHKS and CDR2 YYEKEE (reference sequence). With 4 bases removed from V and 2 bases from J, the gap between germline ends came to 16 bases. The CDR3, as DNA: TGTGCCAGCAGCGTGGGCGGCGGGTCGGCCTACGAGCAGTACTTC. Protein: CASSVGGGSAYEQYF.

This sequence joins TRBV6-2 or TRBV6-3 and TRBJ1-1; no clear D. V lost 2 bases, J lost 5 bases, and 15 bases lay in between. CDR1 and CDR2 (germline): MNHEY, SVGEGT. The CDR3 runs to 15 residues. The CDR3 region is CASSYRSSLATEAFF. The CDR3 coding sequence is TGTGCCAGCAGTTACCGAAGCTCCCTGGCAACTGAAGCTTTCTTT.

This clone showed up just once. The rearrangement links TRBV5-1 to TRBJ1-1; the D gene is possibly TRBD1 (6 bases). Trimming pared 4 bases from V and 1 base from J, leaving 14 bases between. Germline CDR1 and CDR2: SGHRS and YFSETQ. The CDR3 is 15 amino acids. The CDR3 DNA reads TGCGCCAGCAGCCGGTCCTGGGACAAGAACACTGAAGCTTTCTTT. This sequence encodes CASSRSWDKNTEAFF.

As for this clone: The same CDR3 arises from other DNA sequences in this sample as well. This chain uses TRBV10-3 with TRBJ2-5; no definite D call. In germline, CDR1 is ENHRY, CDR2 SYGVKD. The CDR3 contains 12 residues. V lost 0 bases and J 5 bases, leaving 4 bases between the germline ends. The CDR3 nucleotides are TGTGCCATCAGTGAGTCGGGTGAGACCCAGTACTTC. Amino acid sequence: CAISESGETQYF.

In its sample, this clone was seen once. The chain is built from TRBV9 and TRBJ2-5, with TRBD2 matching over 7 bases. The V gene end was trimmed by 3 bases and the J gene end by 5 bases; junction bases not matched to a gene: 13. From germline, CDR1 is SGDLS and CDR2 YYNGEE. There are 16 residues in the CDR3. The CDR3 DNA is TGTGCCAGCAGCGCGGGGCTAGCGGTATCTCCGGAGACCCAGTACTTC. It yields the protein CASSAGLAVSPETQYF.

CDR3 amino acids: CASIRQKNTEAFF. CDR3 coding DNA: TGTGCCAGCATAAGACAGAAGAACACTGAAGCTTTCTTT. The chain joins TRBV2 to TRBJ1-1; perhaps TRBD1 as D (5 bases). The CDR3 length is 13 residues. The germline gives CDR1 SNHLY, CDR2 FYNNEI. V was shortened by 7 bases and J by 1 base, with 10 bases between the two germline ends.

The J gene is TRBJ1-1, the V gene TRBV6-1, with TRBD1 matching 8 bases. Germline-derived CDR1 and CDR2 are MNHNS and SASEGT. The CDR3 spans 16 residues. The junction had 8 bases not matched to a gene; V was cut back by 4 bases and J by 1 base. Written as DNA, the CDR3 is TGTGCCAGCAGTGCTGGACAGGGTTATCAGAACACTGAAGCTTTCTTT. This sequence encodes CASSAGQGYQNTEAFF.

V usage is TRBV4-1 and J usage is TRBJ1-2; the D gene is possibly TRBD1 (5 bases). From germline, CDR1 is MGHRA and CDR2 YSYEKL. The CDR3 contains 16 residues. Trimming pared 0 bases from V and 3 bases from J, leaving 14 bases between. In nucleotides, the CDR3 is TGCGCCAGCAGCCAAGATCGTTGGGGGGTCCACTATGGCTACACCTTC. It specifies CASSQDRWGVHYGYTF.